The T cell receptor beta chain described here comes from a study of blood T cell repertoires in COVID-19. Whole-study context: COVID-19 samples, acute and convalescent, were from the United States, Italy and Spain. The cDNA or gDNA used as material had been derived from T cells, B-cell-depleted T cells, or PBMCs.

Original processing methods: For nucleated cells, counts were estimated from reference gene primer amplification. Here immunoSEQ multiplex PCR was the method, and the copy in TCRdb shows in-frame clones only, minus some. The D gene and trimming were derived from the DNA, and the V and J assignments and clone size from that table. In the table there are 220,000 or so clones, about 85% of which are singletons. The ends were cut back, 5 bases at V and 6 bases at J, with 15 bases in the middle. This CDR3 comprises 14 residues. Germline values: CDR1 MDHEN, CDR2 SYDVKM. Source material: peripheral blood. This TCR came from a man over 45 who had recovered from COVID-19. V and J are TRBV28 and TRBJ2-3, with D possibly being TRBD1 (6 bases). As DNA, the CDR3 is TGTGCCAGCAGTACCGGGACAACCATGGATACGCAGTATTTT. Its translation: CASSTGTTMDTQYF.